The 7 T cell receptor beta chains given below trace back to one sample, sequenced in a study of T cells in localized non-small cell lung cancer. Libraries were prepared by immunoSEQ multiplex PCR; TCRdb keeps only in-frame clonotypes and omits some of them. The sample contains 2,000 to 2,500 clones, roughly 33% of which appear only once. Specimen: normal lung tissue next to the tumor, collected before any cancer treatment. These receptors came from a female donor older than 55 with stage I squamous cell lung carcinoma.

The DNA of the CDR3 is TGTGCCAGCAGCTTGGGATCCCAGGGAAACATTCAGTACTTC. Protein: CASSLGSQGNIQYF. The chain links TRBV11-3 to TRBJ2-4, with D perhaps matching TRBD1 (5 bases). The CDR3 consists of 14 residues. Germline V gene lookup returns CDR1 SGHNT and CDR2 YENEEA. Trimming took off 3 bases at V and 6 bases at J, with 12 bases between the two ends.

This sequence joins TRBV5-1 and TRBJ1-1, with D perhaps TRBD1 (5 bases). CDR1 is SGHRS, CDR2 YFSETQ, per germline. There are 14 residues in the CDR3. Trimming stripped 7 bases from V and 4 bases from J, with 17 bases between. The CDR3 coding sequence is TGCGCCAGCCGGCCCTACGGGGGACCCACTGAAGCTTTCTTT. It is translated as CASRPYGGPTEAFF.

The V and J genes are TRBV19 and TRBJ1-4; possible D gene TRBD1, 5 bases. CDR1 and CDR2 (germline): LNHDA, SQIVND (reference sequence). There are 14 residues in the CDR3. V dropped 7 bases and J dropped 6 bases, with 15 bases sitting between them. The CDR3 here is CASTITGSYEKLFF. For the CDR3, the DNA is TGTGCCAGTACGATAACAGGATCCTATGAAAAACTGTTTTTT.

A few counts support this clone. The gene calls are TRBV11-3 and TRBJ2-7; D is perhaps TRBD1 (6 bases). The V and J ends lost 3 bases and 3 bases respectively, with 18 bases between them. The CDR3 sequence is 16 residues long. Germline V lookup: CDR1 SGHNT, CDR2 YENEEA. Written as DNA, the CDR3 is TGTGCCAGCAGCTTGATGGGGGCGACCCGGGTCTACGAGCAGTACTTC. Residues: CASSLMGATRVYEQYF.

The chain couples TRBV29-1 to TRBJ1-2; tentatively, D is TRBD1 (5 bases). This CDR3 spans 13 amino acids. In germline, CDR1 is SQVTM, CDR2 ANQGSEA. Trimming shortened V by 2 bases and J by 8 bases, and 15 bases separated the two germline ends. CDR3 in DNA: TGCAGCGTTGAACTTGGGACGAGGGGAGGCTACACCTTC. Amino acids: CSVELGTRGGYTF.

DNA for the CDR3: TGCGCCAGCAGCCTCGGGTGGGATACCGGGGAGCTGTTTTTT. The encoded protein is CASSLGWDTGELFF. J is TRBJ2-2 and V is TRBV4-1; D ambiguous. The CDR3 loop spans 14 amino acids. The germline V gene encodes CDR1 MGHRA and CDR2 YSYEKL. With 4 bases removed from V and 5 bases from J, the gap between germline ends came to 11 bases.

This rearrangement joins TRBV23-1 to TRBJ1-3, with a possible D match to TRBD1 (5 bases). TRBV23-1 is an ORF; its function is uncertain. V was cut by 3 bases and J by 0 bases, with 15 bases left in between. The CDR3 sequence is 17 residues long. In DNA, the CDR3 is TGCGCCAGCAGTCACCCGCGAAAGGGGAGCTCTGGAAACACCATATATTTT. It codes for CASSHPRKGSSGNTIYF.